This TCR beta chain was recovered during a study of cytomegalovirus exposure and HLA in healthy donors. CDR1 and CDR2 from the germline V gene are SGHDN and FVKESK. There are 15 residues in the CDR3. With 4 bases removed from V and 8 bases from J, the gap between germline ends came to 20 bases. To note about this clone: What it binds is not known.

The PCR used 60 Vbeta and 13 Jbeta primers. This table comes from immunoSEQ multiplex PCR, and its TCRdb copy is limited to in-frame clones, with some not included. The table records 150,000 to 200,000 clones, 75% to 80% of them present only once. Findings and limits, study-wide: Most of the TCR beta V segments (in an earlier analysis) were productive either about 87% or about 30% of the time.

Sample: PBMCs. The receptor was derived from a man aged 50 to 60 in good health and CMV-seropositive. The rearrangement links TRBV14 to TRBJ1-2; D is perhaps TRBD1 (5 bases). CDR3 DNA: TGTGCCAGCAGCCCGTTCGGCCAGGGACTAGAAGGCTACACCTTC. Protein: CASSPFGQGLEGYTF.